The clone carrying this TCR beta chain showed up many times. The library was built for alpha chains, so this beta chain is an off-target read and its size means little. This sample stems from a study of spatial heterogeneity in lung cancer. Study in general: Averaged across combinations, each unique TCR and UMI pairing appeared more than ten times in raw reads, which were uncorrected.

Individual TCR cDNA molecules each bore their own unique molecular identifier. Each CDR3 protein gets one entry after TCRdb re-called the 5' RACE reads with MiXCR. Seen here are around 11,000 distinct CDR3 sequences, around 6.9% observed once, and the top ten hold under 30%. Time point described: sample taken at primary tumor resection. TCRs were sequenced from unsorted whole RNA of tumor, nontumor lung or PBMC. CDR1 and CDR2 from the germline V gene are SGHAT and FQNNGV. CDR3 size: 13 residues. The V gene end was trimmed by 6 bases and the J gene end by 9 bases; junction bases not matched to a gene: 4.

The V call is TRBV11-2, the J call TRBJ2-1; 11 positions agree with TRBD2. Sample: PBMCs, taken at surgery. The receptor was isolated from a male donor with early-stage non-small cell lung cancer. The CDR3 DNA is TGTGCCAGCAGGATAGCGGGAGGGGTTGAGCAGTTCTTC. Protein sequence: CASRIAGGVEQFF.